This TCR beta chain comes out of a study of T cell responses to AZD1222 COVID-19 vaccine. Overall study results and limits: Within unmutated variant regions lay the reported targets of nearly half of spike-specific TCRs. Donors were chiefly white British, with a greater number of females, and clonal diversity was perhaps underestimated. A rise in Spike-specific TCR breadth and depth followed two AZD1222 doses. Seropositive AZD1222 recipients at baseline numbered only 5 or 6.

Produced via immunoSEQ multiplex PCR; TCRdb's table is partial and in-frame only. The sample has more than 110,000 clones; around 93% are singletons. With respect to this clone: The target antigen is unknown. At the DNA level, this CDR3 is encoded by other sequences in the same sample as well.

CDR1 and CDR2 (germline): SGHNT, YENEEA. The CDR3 length is 14 residues. Trimming shortened V by 6 bases and J by 12 bases, and 22 bases separated the two germline ends. The chain employs TRBV11-3 and TRBJ2-3; tentative D call: TRBD1 (6 bases). This clonotype was sampled from an adult in good health. The specimen comprised peripheral blood, sampled on day 0 of AZD1222 vaccination. CDR3 region: CASSEDSQIHGQYF. CDR3 DNA sequence: TGTGCCAGCAGTGAGGACAGTCAGATACACGGACAGTATTTT.